This entry concerns a single T cell receptor beta chain. A read error may account for a junction end that differs from germline. These data belong to a study of blood T cells in healthy people across ages. For the study at large: There was about one barcoded beta molecule captured by template switching per two T cells.

This CDR3 contains 13 residues. The germline gives CDR1 SNHLY, CDR2 FYNNEI. The use of a sample-barcoded 5' primer and a J-beta primer mix characterized a second PCR of roughly 6 to 11 cycles. TCRdb ran MiXCR on the 5' RACE reads and lists one entry per CDR3 protein. The sample gives 1.5 million to 2 million distinct CDR3 sequences, roughly 27% of which show up once; about 7.7% is in the top ten. This clonotype was obtained from a woman aged 25-40 years in good health. The chain uses TRBV2 and TRBJ2-7, with D tentatively TRBD1 (6 bases). Specimen: blood. The CDR3 bases are TGTGCCAGCAGTGAAGAATCAGGGGACGAGCAATACTTC. Translated, it gives CASSEESGDEQYF.